These 5 T cell receptor beta chains came from one sample sequenced in a study of blood T cell repertoires in COVID-19. Sequenced by immunoSEQ multiplex PCR; TCRdb stores in-frame clones only, minus some. The table includes approximately 59,000 clones, about 85% detected once. Sequencing was carried out using peripheral blood. Every receptor here comes from an elderly woman with acute or convalescent COVID-19.

The V and J genes are TRBV4-1 and TRBJ2-7, with 9 bases lining up with TRBD1. The CDR3 is made up of 15 amino acids. Germline values: CDR1 MGHRA, CDR2 YSYEKL. With 1 base clipped from V and 3 bases from J, the junction kept 4 bases outside the gene matches. CDR3 nucleotides: TGCGCCAGCAGCCAAGGGGGACAGGGATACTACGAGCAGTACTTC. As protein: CASSQGGQGYYEQYF.

This clone came up once. This chain connects TRBV6-4 to TRBJ2-1, with D unresolved. Germline-derived CDR1 and CDR2 are MRHNA and SNTAGT. The CDR3 consists of 18 residues. V was clipped by 6 bases and J by 0 bases, with 21 bases between them. CDR3 bases: TGTGCCAGCAGGAGCCGCTCCCAAACTTCTCGCTCCTACAATGAGCAGTTCTTC. As protein: CASRSRSQTSRSYNEQFF.

This clone was seen a single time. This chain uses TRBV12-5 with TRBJ2-3, with D perhaps matching TRBD2 (5 bases). The V end was cut by 9 bases, the J end by 3 bases, with 16 bases between. Per germline, CDR1 LGHNT and CDR2 FRNRAP. The CDR3 length is 14 residues. CDR3 in amino acids: CASRRGGLTDTQYF. In DNA, the CDR3 is TGTGCTAGCCGTCGGGGTGGCTTGACAGATACGCAGTATTTT.

The V and J genes are TRBV5-6 and TRBJ2-3; 8 bases agree with TRBD1. The CDR3 runs to 15 residues. Germline loops: CDR1 SGHDT, CDR2 YYEEEE. The junction had 4 bases not matched to a gene; V was cut back by 4 bases and J by 0 bases. CDR3 protein: CASSRRTGSTDTQYF. The CDR3 bases are TGTGCCAGCAGCCGACGGACAGGGAGCACAGATACGCAGTATTTT.

The V and J genes are TRBV27 and TRBJ2-1; 11 bases align to TRBD2. The CDR3 contains 17 residues. Germline CDR1 and CDR2: MNHEY and SMNVEV (reference sequence). J lost 3 bases, V lost 3 bases, and 7 bases had no gene match. Written as DNA, the CDR3 is TGTGCCAGCAGTTTCTTCGCTAGCGGGAGGATCTACAATGAGCAGTTCTTC. It codes for CASSFFASGRIYNEQFF.